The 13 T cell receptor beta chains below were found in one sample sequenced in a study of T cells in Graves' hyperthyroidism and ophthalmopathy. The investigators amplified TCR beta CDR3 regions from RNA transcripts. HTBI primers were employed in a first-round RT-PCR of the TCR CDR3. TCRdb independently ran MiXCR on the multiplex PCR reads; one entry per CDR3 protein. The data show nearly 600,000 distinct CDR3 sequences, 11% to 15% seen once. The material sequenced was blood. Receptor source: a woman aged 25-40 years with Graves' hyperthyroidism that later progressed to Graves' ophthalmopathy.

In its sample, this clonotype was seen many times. CDR3 region: CASLGRQGSILPQYF. In DNA form, the CDR3 reads TGTGCCAGTTTGGGAAGGCAGGGGAGTATCCTACCCCAGTACTTC. This sequence joins TRBV6-1 and TRBJ2-5, with a tentative D call TRBD1 (6 bases). CDR3 length equals 15 residues. Trimming shortened V by 9 bases and J by 9 bases, and 26 bases separated the two germline ends. The germline CDR1 and CDR2 sequences are MNHNS and SASEGT.

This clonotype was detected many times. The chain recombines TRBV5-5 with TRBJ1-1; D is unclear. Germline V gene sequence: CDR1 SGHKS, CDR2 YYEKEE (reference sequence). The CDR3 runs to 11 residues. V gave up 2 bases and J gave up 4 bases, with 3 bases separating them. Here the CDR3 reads CASSLFTEAFF. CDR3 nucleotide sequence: TGTGCCAGCAGCTTATTCACTGAAGCTTTCTTT. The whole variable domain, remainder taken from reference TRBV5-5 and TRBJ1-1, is DAGVTQSPTHLIKTRGQQVTLRCSPISGHKSVSWYQQVLGQGPQFIFQYYEKEERGRGNFPDRFSARQFPNYSSELNVNALLLGDSALYLCASSLFTEAFFGQGTRLTVV.

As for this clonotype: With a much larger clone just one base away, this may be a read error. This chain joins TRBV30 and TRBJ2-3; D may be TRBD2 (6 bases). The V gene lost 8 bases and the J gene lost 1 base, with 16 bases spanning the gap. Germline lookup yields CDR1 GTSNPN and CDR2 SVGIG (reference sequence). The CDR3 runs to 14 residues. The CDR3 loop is CARNAGLGTDTQYF. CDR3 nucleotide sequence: TGTGCCCGTAACGCGGGACTTGGCACAGATACGCAGTATTTT.

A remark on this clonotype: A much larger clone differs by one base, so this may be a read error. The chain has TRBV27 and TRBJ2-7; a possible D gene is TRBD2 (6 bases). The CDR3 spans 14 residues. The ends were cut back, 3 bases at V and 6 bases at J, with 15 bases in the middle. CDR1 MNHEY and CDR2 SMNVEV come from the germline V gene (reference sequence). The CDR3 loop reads CASSFLTGAGEQYF. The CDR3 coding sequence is TGTGCCAGCAGTTTCCTAACGGGAGCGGGCGAGCAGTACTTC.

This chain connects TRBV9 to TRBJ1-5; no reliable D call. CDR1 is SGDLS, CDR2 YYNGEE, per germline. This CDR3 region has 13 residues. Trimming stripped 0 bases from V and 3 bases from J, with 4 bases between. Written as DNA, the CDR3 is TGTGCCAGCAGCGTAGCGGTCAATCAGCCCCAGCATTTT. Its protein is CASSVAVNQPQHF.

The CDR3 DNA is TGTGCCAGCACCATTAGCGGGAACACCGGGGAGCTGTTTTTT. Translating it yields CASTISGNTGELFF. The chain couples TRBV12-3 or TRBV12-4 to TRBJ2-2; a possible D gene is TRBD2 (6 bases). The V end was cut by 7 bases, the J end by 1 base, with 10 bases between. This CDR3 is 14 amino acids long.

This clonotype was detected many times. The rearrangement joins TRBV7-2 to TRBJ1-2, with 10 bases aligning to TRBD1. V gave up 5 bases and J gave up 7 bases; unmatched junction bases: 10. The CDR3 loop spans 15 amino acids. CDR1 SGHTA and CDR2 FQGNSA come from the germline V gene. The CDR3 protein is CASSASGQGLGGYTF. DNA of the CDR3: TGTGCCAGCAGCGCCTCGGGACAGGGGTTGGGTGGCTACACCTTC. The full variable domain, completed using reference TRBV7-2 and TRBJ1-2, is GAGVSQSPSNKVTEKGKDVELRCDPISGHTALYWYRQSLGQGLEFLIYFQGNSAPDKSGLPSDRFSAERTGGSVSTLTIQRTQQEDSAVYLCASSASGQGLGGYTFGSGTRLTVV.

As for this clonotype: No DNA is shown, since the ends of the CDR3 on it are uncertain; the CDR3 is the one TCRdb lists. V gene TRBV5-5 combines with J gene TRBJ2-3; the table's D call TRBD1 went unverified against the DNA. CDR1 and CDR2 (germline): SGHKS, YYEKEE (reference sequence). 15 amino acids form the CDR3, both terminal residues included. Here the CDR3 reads CASSSFGEGADTKYF.

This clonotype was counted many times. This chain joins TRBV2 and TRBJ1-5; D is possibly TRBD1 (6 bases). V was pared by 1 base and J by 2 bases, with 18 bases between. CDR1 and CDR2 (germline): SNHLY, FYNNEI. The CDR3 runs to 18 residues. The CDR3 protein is CASSEGGIQGVGNQPQHF. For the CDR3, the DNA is TGTGCCAGCAGTGAAGGGGGTATACAGGGAGTAGGCAATCAGCCCCAGCATTTT.

CDR3 protein: CASRATGTLTGELFF. The CDR3 coding sequence is TGTGCCAGCAGAGCCACCGGGACCCTAACCGGGGAGCTGTTTTTT. The chain uses TRBV6-2 or TRBV6-3 and TRBJ2-2; D possibly matches TRBD1 or TRBD2 (5 bases each). In germline, CDR1 is MNHEY, CDR2 SVGEGT. Trimming shortened V by 6 bases and J by 5 bases, and 16 bases separated the two germline ends. The length of the CDR3 is 15 residues.

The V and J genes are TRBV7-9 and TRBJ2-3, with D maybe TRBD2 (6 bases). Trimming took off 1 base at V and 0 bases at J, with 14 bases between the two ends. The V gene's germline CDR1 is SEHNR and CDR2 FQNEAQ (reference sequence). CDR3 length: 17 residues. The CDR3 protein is CASSLGLPGTSTDTQYF. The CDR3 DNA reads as TGTGCCAGCAGCTTAGGGTTGCCGGGGACTAGCACAGATACGCAGTATTTT.

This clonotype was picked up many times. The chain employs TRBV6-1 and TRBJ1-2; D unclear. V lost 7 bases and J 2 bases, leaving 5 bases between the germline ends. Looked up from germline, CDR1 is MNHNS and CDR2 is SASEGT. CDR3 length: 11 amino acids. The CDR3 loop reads CASILNYGYTF. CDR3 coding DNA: TGTGCCAGCATACTAAACTATGGCTACACCTTC.

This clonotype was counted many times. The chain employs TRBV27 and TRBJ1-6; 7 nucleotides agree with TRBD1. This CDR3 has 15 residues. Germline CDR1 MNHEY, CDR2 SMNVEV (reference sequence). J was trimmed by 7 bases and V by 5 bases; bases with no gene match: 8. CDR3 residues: CASSGLTGDNSPLHF. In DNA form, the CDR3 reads TGTGCCAGCAGTGGCCTCACAGGGGACAATTCACCCCTCCACTTT.